The rows below give T cell receptor beta chains drawn from one sample of a study of human thymus T cells. This table comes from immunoSEQ multiplex PCR, and its TCRdb copy is limited to in-frame clones, with some not included. The table shows roughly 54,000 clones, with 85% to 95% occurring only once. The material sequenced was blood. These receptors originate from a boy younger than two with a congenital heart defect but otherwise immunologically healthy. Each CDR3 is given with its conserved first and last residue. A D gene is named only where the DNA matches it firmly. Size is stated for part of the rows, as once, few or many counts, or as a class when the clone is expanded.

j_gene | d_gene | abundance | v_gene | CDR3nt | CDR3aa
TRBJ2-1 | NA | once | TRBV4-2 | TGTGCCAGCAGCCAAGAGAGCCGGGGGCGTGAGCAGTTCTTC | CASSQESRGREQFF
TRBJ2-7 | TRBD1 | NA | TRBV7-9 | TGTGCCAGCAGCTTAGAGGGACAGGGTTACGAGCAGTACTTC | CASSLEGQGYEQYF
TRBJ2-3 | NA | NA | TRBV4-1 | TGCGCCAGCAGCCAAGTACAGGTCACAGATACGCAGTATTTT | CASSQVQVTDTQYF
TRBJ2-3 | TRBD2 | NA | TRBV4-3 | TGCGCCAGCAGCCAAGATCACCCGACTAGCGGGGGGGCAGATACGCAGTATTTT | CASSQDHPTSGGADTQYF
TRBJ2-1 | NA | NA | TRBV27 | TGTGCCAGCAGTTTAATCCGTGGCCAAGTCACCTACAATGAGCAGTTCTTC | CASSLIRGQVTYNEQFF
TRBJ1-1 | NA | NA | TRBV14 | TGTGCCAGCAGCCCCCTCACAGGGCGGGGGAACACTGAAGCTTTCTTT | CASSPLTGRGNTEAFF
TRBJ2-5 | NA | NA | TRBV5-1 | TGCGCCAGCAGCTTCGGAGAGACCCAGTACTTC | CASSFGETQYF
TRBJ1-2 | NA | NA | TRBV4-2 | TGTGCCAGCAGCCAAGAACTGCGTACGAACTATGGCTACACCTTC | CASSQELRTNYGYTF
TRBJ2-7 | TRBD1 | NA | TRBV28 | TGTGCCAGCAGGATAGTCCGGGACAGGGACTACGAGCAGTACTTC | CASRIVRDRDYEQYF
TRBJ2-7 | TRBD2 | NA | TRBV11-2 | TGTGCCAGCAGTCTCGCTCGCGGTCCGGGAGGACGGTACGAGCAGTACTTC | CASSLARGPGGRYEQYF
TRBJ2-7 | NA | NA | TRBV7-2 | TGTGCCAGCAGCTTACCCTCCCTAGGGAGTTCCTACGAGCAGTACTTC | CASSLPSLGSSYEQYF
TRBJ2-1 | NA | NA | TRBV9 | TGTGCCAGCAGCGCCACTAGTGGCGTGTACAATGAGCAGTTCTTC | CASSATSGVYNEQFF
TRBJ2-5 | NA | NA | TRBV27 | TGTGCCAGCAGCCCAACTAGGAACTCGTACCAAGAGACCCAGTACTTC | CASSPTRNSYQETQYF
TRBJ2-7 | TRBD1 | NA | TRBV5-1 | TGCGCCAGCAGCCCCGCCGGGACAGCCTCCTACGAGCAGTACTTC | CASSPAGTASYEQYF
TRBJ2-5 | TRBD1 | NA | TRBV6-5 | TGTGCCAGCAGTTCCGGACAGGCTCAAGAGACCCAGTACTTC | CASSSGQAQETQYF
TRBJ1-3 | NA | NA | TRBV2 | TGTGCCAGCAGTTTCGACAGACCTACTGGAAACACCATATATTTT | CASSFDRPTGNTIYF
TRBJ2-1 | TRBD2 | once | TRBV28 | TGTGCCAGCAGTTTCCCTGACGGGAGGGCCTTCAATGAGCAGTTCTTC | CASSFPDGRAFNEQFF
TRBJ1-2 | TRBD1 | NA | TRBV7-2 | TGTGCCAGCAGCTTAGGTGTCACCAGGGGGTATGGCTACACCTTC | CASSLGVTRGYGYTF
TRBJ1-6 | TRBD1 | NA | TRBV5-1 | TGCGCCAGCAGCTTGGGGCCGGGACAGGGGAATTCACCCCTCCACTTT | CASSLGPGQGNSPLHF
TRBJ2-7 | TRBD2 | NA | TRBV19 | TGTGCCAGTAGTATGACTAGCGGCTACGAGCAGTACTTC | CASSMTSGYEQYF
TRBJ1-1 | NA | few | TRBV4-2 | TGTGCCAGCAGCCCTGGTAAGGGAGGGGCCAATGAAGCTTTCTTT | CASSPGKGGANEAFF
TRBJ1-1 | TRBD1 | NA | TRBV7-9 | TGTGCCAGCGGACAGGGTGCGGGAACTGAAGCTTTCTTT | CASGQGAGTEAFF
TRBJ1-5 | NA | NA | TRBV7-8 | TGTGCCAGCAGCTTCCCTGGGGGGAGTCAGCCCCAGCATTTT | CASSFPGGSQPQHF
TRBJ1-4 | TRBD1 | NA | TRBV7-6 | TGTGCCAGCAGCCTCAGACCGACAGGGGAGAGGGAAAAACTGTTTTTT | CASSLRPTGEREKLFF
TRBJ1-2 | TRBD1 | NA | TRBV28 | TGTGCCAGCAGCCAGGACAGGACCTACTATGGCTACACCTTC | CASSQDRTYYGYTF
TRBJ2-2 | NA | NA | TRBV5-1 | TGCGCCAGCAGCTATCGAAACACCGGGGAGCTGTTTTTT | CASSYRNTGELFF
TRBJ2-1 | NA | NA | TRBV10-3 | TGTGCCATCAGTGCCGACAGGCACCCGGGCAATCGCAATGAGCAGTTCTTC | CAISADRHPGNRNEQFF
TRBJ2-7 | NA | NA | TRBV19 | TGTGCCAGTAGTATAGCCGTCGGGGACGAGCAGTACTTC | CASSIAVGDEQYF
TRBJ2-3 | TRBD2 | NA | TRBV6-6 | TGTGCCAGCAGTTACGTCGGGACTAGCGGGGGAAATACGCAGTATTTT | CASSYVGTSGGNTQYF
TRBJ2-7 | NA | NA | TRBV28 | TGTGCCAGCAGTCAAGCCTACGAGCAGTACTTC | CASSQAYEQYF
TRBJ2-5 | TRBD1 | NA | TRBV10-3 | TGTGCCGCCCGGGACAGGGATACGGAGACCCAGTACTTC | CAARDRDTETQYF
TRBJ1-5 | NA | NA | TRBV19 | TGTGCCAGTAGTATACCCGCGACTCTAAAAGGGGCTCAGCCCCAGCATTTT | CASSIPATLKGAQPQHF
TRBJ2-1 | NA | once | TRBV6-1 | TGTGCCAGCAGTGATTGGCAGGCGGCGGGTCGACAGCAGTTCTTC | CASSDWQAAGRQQFF
TRBJ1-4 | TRBD1 | NA | TRBV6-6 | TGTGCCAGCAGGCTCGACAGGGGAGGAGATGAAAAACTGTTTTTT | CASRLDRGGDEKLFF
TRBJ2-3 | NA | NA | TRBV5-4 | TGTGCCAGCAGCCCCTTTGTCAGGAGCAGCACAGATACGCAGTATTTT | CASSPFVRSSTDTQYF
TRBJ1-2 | NA | NA | TRBV6-4 | TGTGCCAGCAGTGACTGGAGGCAGGCTCATGGCTACACCTTC | CASSDWRQAHGYTF
TRBJ2-2 | NA | NA | TRBV11-2 | TGTGCCAGCAGCTTAACGTCGGGGAGGGGGCCCGGGGAGCTGTTTTTT | CASSLTSGRGPGELFF
TRBJ1-6 | TRBD1 | NA | TRBV7-9 | TGTGCCAGCAGCTTAGACGGGACAGGGGGATATTCACCCCTCCACTTT | CASSLDGTGGYSPLHF
TRBJ2-1 | NA | NA | TRBV30 | TGTGCCTGGAGAGAATTTGCGGGTCCATCCTACAATGAGCAGTTCTTC | CAWREFAGPSYNEQFF
TRBJ1-2 | NA | NA | TRBV5-1 | TGCGCCAGCAGCTACTACACTGGGCAGGGCTACACCTTC | CASSYYTGQGYTF
TRBJ2-7 | NA | once | TRBV5-1 | TGCGCCAGCAGCTTGGTCGGGTACGAGCAGTACTTC | CASSLVGYEQYF
TRBJ2-7 | TRBD1 | NA | TRBV6-4 | TGTGCCAGCAGTGATGGAGGACAGGGGGCCTACGAGCAGTACTTC | CASSDGGQGAYEQYF
TRBJ1-2 | TRBD1 | NA | TRBV9 | TGTGCCAGCAGCGTGATGGACAGGGGGGCGTATGGCTACACCTTC | CASSVMDRGAYGYTF
TRBJ2-7 | NA | NA | TRBV19 | TGTGCCAGTAGTATAGTGGAGGGGGCGTACGAGCAGTACTTC | CASSIVEGAYEQYF
TRBJ2-1 | NA | NA | TRBV18 | TGTGCCAGCTCACCGACGGACACCTATTCCTACAATGAGCAGTTCTTC | CASSPTDTYSYNEQFF
TRBJ2-7 | TRBD2 | NA | TRBV7-9 | TGTGCCAGCAGCTCGACGTTGGGACTAGCGGGCTCCTACGAGCAGTACTTC | CASSSTLGLAGSYEQYF
TRBJ1-6 | TRBD1 | NA | TRBV7-2 | TGTGCCAGCAGACTATTCTGGGACAGTAATTCACCCCTCCACTTT | CASRLFWDSNSPLHF
TRBJ2-5 | NA | once | TRBV5-4 | TGTGCCAGCAGCTTGGGGGGGGTCCAAGAGACCCAGTACTTC | CASSLGGVQETQYF
TRBJ1-6 | NA | few | TRBV5-6 | TGTGCCAGCAGCTGGGGGGGAAGCGGGAATTCACCCCTCCACTTT | CASSWGGSGNSPLHF
TRBJ2-7 | TRBD2 | NA | TRBV7-9 | TGTGCCAGCAGCTTAGCAGCGGGGCTGGGCTCCTACGAGCAGTACTTC | CASSLAAGLGSYEQYF
TRBJ2-1 | NA | NA | TRBV6-1 | TGTGCCAGCAGCGAGGGGATTACCTACAATGAGCAGTTCTTC | CASSEGITYNEQFF
TRBJ1-2 | TRBD1 | few | TRBV29-1 | TGCAGCGTTGAAAAGGGGGCAGGTGGCTACACCTTC | CSVEKGAGGYTF
TRBJ2-3 | NA | once | TRBV19 | TGTGCCAGTAGTATAAATCGTCTAGGACTTAGCACAGATACGCAGTATTTT | CASSINRLGLSTDTQYF
TRBJ2-3 | TRBD2 | NA | TRBV12-5 | TGTGCTAGTGGTTTGGTACAGACTAGCGGGAGTGCCGATACGCAGTATTTT | CASGLVQTSGSADTQYF
TRBJ2-3 | NA | NA | TRBV5-1 | TGCGCCAGCAGCTCCCTGGATCCAGATACGCAGTATTTT | CASSSLDPDTQYF
TRBJ1-4 | NA | once | TRBV5-6 | TGTGCCAGCAGCTTTACAGCAACTAATGAAAAACTGTTTTTT | CASSFTATNEKLFF
TRBJ2-5 | NA | NA | TRBV28 | TGTGCCAGCAGTTTAGTGCGGGAGACCCAGTACTTC | CASSLVRETQYF
TRBJ1-6 | NA | NA | TRBV13 | TGTGCCAGCAGCCGGGGGGAGCAAAGCTCCTATAATTCACCCCTCCACTTT | CASSRGEQSSYNSPLHF
TRBJ1-6 | NA | NA | TRBV5-6 | TGTGCCAGCAGCTTCAACCGAGATTCACCCCTCCACTTT | CASSFNRDSPLHF